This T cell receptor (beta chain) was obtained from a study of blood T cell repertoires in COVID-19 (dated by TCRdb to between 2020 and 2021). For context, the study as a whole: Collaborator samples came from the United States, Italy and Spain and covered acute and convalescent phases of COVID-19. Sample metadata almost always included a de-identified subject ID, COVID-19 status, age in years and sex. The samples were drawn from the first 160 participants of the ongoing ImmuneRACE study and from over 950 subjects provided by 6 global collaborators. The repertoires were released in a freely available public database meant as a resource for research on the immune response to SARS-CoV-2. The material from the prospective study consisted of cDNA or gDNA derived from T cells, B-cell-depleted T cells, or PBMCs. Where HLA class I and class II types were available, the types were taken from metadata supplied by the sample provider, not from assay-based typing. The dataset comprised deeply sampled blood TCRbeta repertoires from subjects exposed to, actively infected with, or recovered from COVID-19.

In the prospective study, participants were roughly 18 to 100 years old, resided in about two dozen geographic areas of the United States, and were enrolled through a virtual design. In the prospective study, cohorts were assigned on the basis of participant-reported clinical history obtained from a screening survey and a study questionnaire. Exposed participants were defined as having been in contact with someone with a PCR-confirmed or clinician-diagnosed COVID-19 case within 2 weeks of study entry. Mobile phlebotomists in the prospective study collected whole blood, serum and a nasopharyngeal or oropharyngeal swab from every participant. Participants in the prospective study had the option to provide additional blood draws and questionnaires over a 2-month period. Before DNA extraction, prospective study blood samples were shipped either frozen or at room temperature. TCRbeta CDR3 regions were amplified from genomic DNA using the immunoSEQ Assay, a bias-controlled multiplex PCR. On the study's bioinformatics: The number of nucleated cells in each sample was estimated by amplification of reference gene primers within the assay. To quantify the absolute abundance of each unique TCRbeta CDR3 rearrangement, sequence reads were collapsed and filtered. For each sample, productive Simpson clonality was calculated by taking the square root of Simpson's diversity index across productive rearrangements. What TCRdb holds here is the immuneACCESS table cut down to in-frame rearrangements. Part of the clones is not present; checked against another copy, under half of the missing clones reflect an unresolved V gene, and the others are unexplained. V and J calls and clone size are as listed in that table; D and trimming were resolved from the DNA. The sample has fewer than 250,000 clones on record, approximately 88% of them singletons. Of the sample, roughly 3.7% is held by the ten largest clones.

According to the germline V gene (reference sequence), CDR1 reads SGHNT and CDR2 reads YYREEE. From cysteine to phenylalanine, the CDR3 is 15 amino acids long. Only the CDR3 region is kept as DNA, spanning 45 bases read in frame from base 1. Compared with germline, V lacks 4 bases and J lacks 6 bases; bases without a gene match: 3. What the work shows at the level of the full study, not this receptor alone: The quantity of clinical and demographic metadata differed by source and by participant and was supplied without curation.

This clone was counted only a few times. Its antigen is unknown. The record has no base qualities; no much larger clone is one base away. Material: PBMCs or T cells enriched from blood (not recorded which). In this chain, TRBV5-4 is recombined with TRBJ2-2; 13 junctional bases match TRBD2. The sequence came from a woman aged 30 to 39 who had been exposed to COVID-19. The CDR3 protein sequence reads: CASSLGLAGAGELFF. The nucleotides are TGTGCCAGCAGCCTCGGACTAGCGGGAGCCGGGGAGCTGTTTTTT.